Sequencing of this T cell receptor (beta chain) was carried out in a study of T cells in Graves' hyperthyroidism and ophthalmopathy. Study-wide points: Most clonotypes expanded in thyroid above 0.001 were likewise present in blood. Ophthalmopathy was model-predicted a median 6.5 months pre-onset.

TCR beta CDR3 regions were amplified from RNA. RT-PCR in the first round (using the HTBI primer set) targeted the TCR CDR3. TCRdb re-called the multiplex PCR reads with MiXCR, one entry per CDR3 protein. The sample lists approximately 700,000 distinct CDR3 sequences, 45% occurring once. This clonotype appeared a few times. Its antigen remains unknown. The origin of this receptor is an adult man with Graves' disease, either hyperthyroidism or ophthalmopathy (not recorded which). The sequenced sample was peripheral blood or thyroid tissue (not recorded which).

The CDR3 DNA follows: TGTGCCAGCAGCGGGAAGGGACAAGGGAATCAGCCCCAGCATTTT. Translation gives CASSGKGQGNQPQHF. This chain connects TRBV7-9 to TRBJ1-5; D might be TRBD1 (6 bases). This CDR3 region has 15 residues. Germline V gene lookup returns CDR1 SEHNR and CDR2 FQNEAQ (reference sequence). Trimming removed 5 bases from V and 4 bases from J, with 15 bases in between.